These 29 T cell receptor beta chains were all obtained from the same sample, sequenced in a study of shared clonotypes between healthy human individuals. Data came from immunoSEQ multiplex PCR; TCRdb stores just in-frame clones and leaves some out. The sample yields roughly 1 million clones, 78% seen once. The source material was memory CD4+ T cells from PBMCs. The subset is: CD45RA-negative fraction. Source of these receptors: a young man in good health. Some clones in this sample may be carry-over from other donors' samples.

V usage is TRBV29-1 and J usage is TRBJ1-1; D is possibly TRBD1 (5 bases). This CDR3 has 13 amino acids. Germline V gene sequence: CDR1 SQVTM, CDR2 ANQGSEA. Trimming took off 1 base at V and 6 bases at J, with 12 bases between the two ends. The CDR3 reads CSVEGSRASEAFF. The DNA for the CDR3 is TGCAGCGTTGAAGGGAGCAGGGCTTCTGAAGCTTTCTTT. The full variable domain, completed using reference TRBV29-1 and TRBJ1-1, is SAVISQKPSRDICQRGTSLTIQCQVDSQVTMMFWYRQQPGQSLTLIATANQGSEATYESGFVIDKFPISRPNLTFSTLTVSNMSPEDSSIYLCSVEGSRASEAFFGQGTRLTVV.

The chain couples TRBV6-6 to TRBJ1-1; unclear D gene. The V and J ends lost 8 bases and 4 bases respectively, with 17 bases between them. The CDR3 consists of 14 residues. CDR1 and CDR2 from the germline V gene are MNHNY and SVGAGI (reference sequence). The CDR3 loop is CASGRRTAGTEAFF. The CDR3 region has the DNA TGTGCCAGCGGCCGGCGGACTGCCGGCACTGAAGCTTTCTTT.

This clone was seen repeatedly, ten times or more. The CDR3 loop is CASSLPGEVYGYTF. DNA for the CDR3: TGTGCCAGCAGCCTTCCAGGGGAAGTCTATGGCTACACCTTC. The J gene is TRBJ1-2, the V gene TRBV7-2, with D possibly matching TRBD1 (6 bases). CDR1 is SGHTA and CDR2 is FQGNSA in the germline V gene. V gave up 5 bases and J gave up 4 bases, with 14 bases separating them. This CDR3 has 14 residues.

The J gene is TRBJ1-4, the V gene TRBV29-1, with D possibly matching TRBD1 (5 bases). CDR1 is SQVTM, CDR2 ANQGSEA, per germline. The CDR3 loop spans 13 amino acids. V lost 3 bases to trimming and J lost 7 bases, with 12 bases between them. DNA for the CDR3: TGCAGCGTTGATTCGGGGCTTGGTGAAAAACTGTTTTTT. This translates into CSVDSGLGEKLFF.

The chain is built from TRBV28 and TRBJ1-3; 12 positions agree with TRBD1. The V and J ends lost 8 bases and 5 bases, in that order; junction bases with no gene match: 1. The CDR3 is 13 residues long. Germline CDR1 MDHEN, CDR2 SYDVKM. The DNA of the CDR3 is TGTGCCAGCGGGACAGGGGGCCGAAACACCATATATTTT. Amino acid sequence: CASGTGGRNTIYF.

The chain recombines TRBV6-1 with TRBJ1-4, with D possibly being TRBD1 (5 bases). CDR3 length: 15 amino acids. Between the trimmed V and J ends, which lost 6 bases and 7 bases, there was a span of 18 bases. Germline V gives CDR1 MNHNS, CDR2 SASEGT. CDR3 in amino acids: CASRLNSGVVEKLFF. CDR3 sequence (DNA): TGTGCCAGCAGGTTAAACTCGGGGGTGGTTGAAAAACTGTTTTTT.

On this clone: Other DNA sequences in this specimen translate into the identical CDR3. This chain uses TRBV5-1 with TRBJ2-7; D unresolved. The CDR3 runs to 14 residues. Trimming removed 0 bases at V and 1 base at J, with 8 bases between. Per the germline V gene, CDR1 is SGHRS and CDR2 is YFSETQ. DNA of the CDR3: TGCGCCAGCAGCTTGGGGCTAGGGTCCTACGAGCAGTACTTC. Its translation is CASSLGLGSYEQYF. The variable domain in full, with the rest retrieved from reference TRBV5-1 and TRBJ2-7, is KAGVTQTPRYLIKTRGQQVTLSCSPISGHRSVSWYQQTPGQGLQFLFEYFSETQRNKGNFPGRFSGRQFSNSRSEMNVSTLELGDSALYLCASSLGLGSYEQYFGPGTRLTVT.

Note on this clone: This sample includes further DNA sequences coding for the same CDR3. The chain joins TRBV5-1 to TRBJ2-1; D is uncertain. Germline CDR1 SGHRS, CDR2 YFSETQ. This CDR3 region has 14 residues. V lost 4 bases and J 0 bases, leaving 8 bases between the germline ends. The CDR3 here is CASSPGPSYNEQFF. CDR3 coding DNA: TGCGCCAGCAGCCCAGGACCCTCCTACAATGAGCAGTTCTTC.

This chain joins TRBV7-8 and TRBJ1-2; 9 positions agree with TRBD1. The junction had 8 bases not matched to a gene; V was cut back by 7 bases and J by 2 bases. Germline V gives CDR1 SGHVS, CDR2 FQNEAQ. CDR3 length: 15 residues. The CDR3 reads CASTKTGGRNYGYTF. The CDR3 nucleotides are TGTGCCAGCACCAAAACAGGGGGCAGGAACTATGGCTACACCTTC. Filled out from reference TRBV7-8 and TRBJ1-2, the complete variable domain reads GAGVSQSPRYKVAKRGQDVALRCDPISGHVSLFWYQQALGQGPEFLTYFQNEAQLDKSGLPSDRFFAERPEGSVSTLKIQRTQQEDSAVYLCASTKTGGRNYGYTFGSGTRLTVV.

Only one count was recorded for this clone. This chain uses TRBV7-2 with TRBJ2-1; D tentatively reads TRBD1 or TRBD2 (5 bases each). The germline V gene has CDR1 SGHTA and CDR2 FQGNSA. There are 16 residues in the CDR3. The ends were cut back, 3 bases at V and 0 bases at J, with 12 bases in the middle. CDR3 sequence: CASSFDWGSSYNEQFF. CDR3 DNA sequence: TGTGCCAGCAGCTTTGACTGGGGGAGCTCCTACAATGAGCAGTTCTTC.

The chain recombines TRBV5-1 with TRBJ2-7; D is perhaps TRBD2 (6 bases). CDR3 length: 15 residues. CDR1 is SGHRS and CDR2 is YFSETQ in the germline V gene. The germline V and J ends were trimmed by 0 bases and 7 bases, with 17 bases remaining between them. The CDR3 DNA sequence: TGCGCCAGCAGCTTGGTTCGGAGGGGACTGGGAGAGCAGTACTTC. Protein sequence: CASSLVRRGLGEQYF.

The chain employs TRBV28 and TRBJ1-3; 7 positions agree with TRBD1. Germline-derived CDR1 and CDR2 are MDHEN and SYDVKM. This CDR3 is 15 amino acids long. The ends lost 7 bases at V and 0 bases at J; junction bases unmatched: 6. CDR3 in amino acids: CASTTTGSSGNTIYF. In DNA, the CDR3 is TGTGCCAGCACCACGACAGGGAGCTCTGGAAACACCATATATTTT.

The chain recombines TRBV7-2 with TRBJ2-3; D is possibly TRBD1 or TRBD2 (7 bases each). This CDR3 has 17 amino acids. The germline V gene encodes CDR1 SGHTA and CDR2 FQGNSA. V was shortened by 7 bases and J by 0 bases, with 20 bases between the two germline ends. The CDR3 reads CASTIEGASGSTDTQYF. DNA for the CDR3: TGTGCCAGCACTATTGAGGGGGCTAGCGGCAGCACAGATACGCAGTATTTT. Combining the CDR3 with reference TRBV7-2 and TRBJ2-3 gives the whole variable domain GAGVSQSPSNKVTEKGKDVELRCDPISGHTALYWYRQSLGQGLEFLIYFQGNSAPDKSGLPSDRFSAERTGGSVSTLTIQRTQQEDSAVYLCASTIEGASGSTDTQYFGPGTRLTVL.

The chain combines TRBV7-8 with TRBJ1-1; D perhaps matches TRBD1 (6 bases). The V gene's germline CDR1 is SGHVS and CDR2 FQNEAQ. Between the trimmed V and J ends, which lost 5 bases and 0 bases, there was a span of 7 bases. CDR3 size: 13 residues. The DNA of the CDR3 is TGTGCCAGCAGCGGACAGCTGAACACTGAAGCTTTCTTT. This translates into CASSGQLNTEAFF.

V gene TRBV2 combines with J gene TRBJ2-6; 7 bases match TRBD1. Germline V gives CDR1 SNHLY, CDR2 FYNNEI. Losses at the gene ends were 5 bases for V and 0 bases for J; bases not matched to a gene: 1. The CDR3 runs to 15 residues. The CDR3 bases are TGTGCCAGCAGTACAGGGGTCTCTGGGGCCAACGTCCTGACTTTC. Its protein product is CASSTGVSGANVLTF.

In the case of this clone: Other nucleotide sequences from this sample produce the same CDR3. The CDR3 spells CASSLANEQFF. CDR3 sequence (DNA): TGTGCCAGCAGCTTGGCCAATGAGCAGTTCTTC. This sequence joins TRBV7-9 and TRBJ2-1; no reliable D call. Germline V gene sequence: CDR1 SEHNR, CDR2 FQNEAQ (reference sequence). This CDR3 has 11 amino acids. V was cut by 3 bases and J by 6 bases, with 3 bases left in between.

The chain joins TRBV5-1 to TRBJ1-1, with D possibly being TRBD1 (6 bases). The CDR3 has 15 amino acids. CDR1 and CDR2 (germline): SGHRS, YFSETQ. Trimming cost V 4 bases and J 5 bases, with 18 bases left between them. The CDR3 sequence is CASSPGQNLLTEAFF. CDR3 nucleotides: TGCGCCAGCAGCCCTGGACAGAACTTACTGACTGAAGCTTTCTTT.

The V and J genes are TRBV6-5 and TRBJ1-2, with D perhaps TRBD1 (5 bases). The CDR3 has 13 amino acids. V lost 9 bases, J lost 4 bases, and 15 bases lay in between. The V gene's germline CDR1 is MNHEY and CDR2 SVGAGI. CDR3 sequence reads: CASSTGDFYGYTF. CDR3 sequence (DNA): TGTGCCAGTTCGACGGGGGACTTCTATGGCTACACCTTC.

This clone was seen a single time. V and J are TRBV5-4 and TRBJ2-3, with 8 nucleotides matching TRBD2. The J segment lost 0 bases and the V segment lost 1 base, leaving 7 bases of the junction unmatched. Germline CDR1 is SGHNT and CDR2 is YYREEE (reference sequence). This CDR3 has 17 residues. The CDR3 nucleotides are TGTGCCAGCAGCTTGAGGGTAGCGGGATCTAGCACAGATACGCAGTATTTT. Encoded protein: CASSLRVAGSSTDTQYF.

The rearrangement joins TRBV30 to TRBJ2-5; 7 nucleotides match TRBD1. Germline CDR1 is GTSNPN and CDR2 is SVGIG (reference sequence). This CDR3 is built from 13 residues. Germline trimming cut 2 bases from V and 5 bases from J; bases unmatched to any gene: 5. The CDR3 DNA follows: TGTGCCTGGAGTCTTATCAGGGGGGAGACCCAGTACTTC. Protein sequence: CAWSLIRGETQYF.

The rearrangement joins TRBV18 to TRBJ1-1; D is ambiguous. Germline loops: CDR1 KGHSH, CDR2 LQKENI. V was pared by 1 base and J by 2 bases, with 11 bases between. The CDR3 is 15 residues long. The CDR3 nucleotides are TGTGCCAGCTCACCACAGACCGGGAGAAACACTGAAGCTTTCTTT. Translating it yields CASSPQTGRNTEAFF.

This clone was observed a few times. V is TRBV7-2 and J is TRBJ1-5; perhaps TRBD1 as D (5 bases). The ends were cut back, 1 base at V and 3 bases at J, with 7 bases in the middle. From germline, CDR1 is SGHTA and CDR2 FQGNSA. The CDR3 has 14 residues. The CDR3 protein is CASSLDGANQPQHF. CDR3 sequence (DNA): TGTGCCAGCAGCTTAGATGGGGCCAATCAGCCCCAGCATTTT. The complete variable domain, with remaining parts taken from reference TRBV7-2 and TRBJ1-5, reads GAGVSQSPSNKVTEKGKDVELRCDPISGHTALYWYRQSLGQGLEFLIYFQGNSAPDKSGLPSDRFSAERTGGSVSTLTIQRTQQEDSAVYLCASSLDGANQPQHFGDGTRLSIL.

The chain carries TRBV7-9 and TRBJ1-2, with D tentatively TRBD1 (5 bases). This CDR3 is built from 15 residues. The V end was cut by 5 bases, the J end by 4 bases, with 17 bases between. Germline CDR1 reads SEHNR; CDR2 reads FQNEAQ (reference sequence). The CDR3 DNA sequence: TGTGCCAGCAGCCTTTGGGACCGCACCTCCTATGGCTACACCTTC. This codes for CASSLWDRTSYGYTF.

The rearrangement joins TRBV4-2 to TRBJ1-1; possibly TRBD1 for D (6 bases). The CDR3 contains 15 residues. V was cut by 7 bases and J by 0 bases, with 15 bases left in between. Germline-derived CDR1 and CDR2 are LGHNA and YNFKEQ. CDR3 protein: CASNLGGSLNTEAFF. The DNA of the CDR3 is TGTGCCAGCAACTTAGGGGGGAGTTTGAACACTGAAGCTTTCTTT.

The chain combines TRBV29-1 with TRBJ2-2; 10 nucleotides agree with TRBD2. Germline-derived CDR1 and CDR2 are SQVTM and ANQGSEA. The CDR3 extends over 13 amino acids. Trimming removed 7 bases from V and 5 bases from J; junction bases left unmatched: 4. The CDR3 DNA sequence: TGCAGCGGAAGGACTAGCGGTACCGGGGAGCTGTTTTTT. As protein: CSGRTSGTGELFF.

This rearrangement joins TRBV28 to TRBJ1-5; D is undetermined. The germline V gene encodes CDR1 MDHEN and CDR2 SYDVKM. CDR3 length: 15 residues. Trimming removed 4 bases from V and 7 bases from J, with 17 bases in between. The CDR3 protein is CASSSPDTAGQPQHF. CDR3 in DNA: TGTGCCAGCAGTTCGCCTGACACGGCGGGACAGCCCCAGCATTTT.

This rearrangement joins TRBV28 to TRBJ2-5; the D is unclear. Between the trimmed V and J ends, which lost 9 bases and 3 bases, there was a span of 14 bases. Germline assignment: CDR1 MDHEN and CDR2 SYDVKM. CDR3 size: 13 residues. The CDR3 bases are TGTGCCAGTAGTCGAGACTCGGAAGAGACCCAGTACTTC. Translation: CASSRDSEETQYF.

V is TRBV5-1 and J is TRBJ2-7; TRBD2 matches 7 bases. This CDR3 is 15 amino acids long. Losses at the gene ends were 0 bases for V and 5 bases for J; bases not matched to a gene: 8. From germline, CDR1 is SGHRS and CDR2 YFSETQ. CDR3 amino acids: CASSLAGREGHEQYF. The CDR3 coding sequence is TGCGCCAGCAGCTTGGCTGGCAGGGAGGGCCACGAGCAGTACTTC.

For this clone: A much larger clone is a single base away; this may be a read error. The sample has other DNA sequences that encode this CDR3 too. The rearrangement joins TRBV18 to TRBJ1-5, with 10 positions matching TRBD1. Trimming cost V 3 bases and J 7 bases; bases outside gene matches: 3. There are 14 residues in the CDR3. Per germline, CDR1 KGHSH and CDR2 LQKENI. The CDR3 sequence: CASSPGTGEQPQHF. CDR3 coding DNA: TGTGCCAGCTCACCCGGGACAGGGGAACAGCCCCAGCATTTT.